This T cell receptor beta chain appears in the sequencing data of a study of T-cell memory formation after mild COVID-19. Study background: TCR clusters were largely donor specific.

After 5'RACE with constant-segment primers, TCR alpha and TCR beta cDNA libraries carrying sample barcodes and UMIs were obtained. A single record per CDR3 protein comes from TCRdb applying MiXCR to the 5' RACE reads. This sample carries 350,000 to 500,000 distinct CDR3 sequences, under 20% of them seen once, and the ten largest clones take 20% to 25%. Findings and caveats of the study: CD8+ contracting clones occupied EMRA, while CD4+ ones occupied mainly CM and EM. Clones contracting across day 15 to 85 had a balanced CD4/CD8 profile; later expanding clones leaned CD4+.

This clonotype showed up just a few times. As yet, its antigen is unknown. The CDR3 runs to 16 residues. Germline V gene lookup returns CDR1 MNHEY and CDR2 SVGAGI. The V gene end was trimmed by 2 bases and the J gene end by 2 bases; junction bases not matched to a gene: 7. Material for sequencing was PBMCs or a T cell subset sorted from them (not recorded which). The genes are TRBV6-5 and TRBJ2-5, with 8 bases identical to TRBD1. This TCR derives from a man aged 18 to 29 who had mild COVID-19 (a few samples of this study predate the infection). Cell type and time point are not known. The CDR3 spells CASSYTGTGLQETQYF. The DNA for the CDR3 is TGTGCCAGCAGTTACACGGGGACAGGCTTACAAGAGACCCAGTACTTC.